Listed here are 31 T cell receptor beta chains from one sample, sequenced in a study of blood T cell repertoires in COVID-19. Clones were sequenced by immunoSEQ multiplex PCR, and TCRdb holds only the in-frame ones, with some missing. This sample has approximately 200,000 clones; 87% occur once, and the top ten carry under 2.5%. Material for sequencing was peripheral blood. These receptors were collected from a man aged 40-49 years with active or convalescent COVID-19.

On this clone: Other DNA sequences in the sample encode the same CDR3. This sequence joins TRBV7-9 and TRBJ2-3; D is possibly TRBD1 (6 bases). The CDR3 totals 14 residues. Germline values: CDR1 SEHNR, CDR2 FQNEAQ (reference sequence). The ends were cut back, 5 bases at V and 0 bases at J, with 9 bases in the middle. The CDR3 loop is CASSPRGSTDTQYF. In DNA form, the CDR3 reads TGTGCCAGCAGCCCCAGGGGAAGCACAGATACGCAGTATTTT. The whole variable domain, filled in from reference TRBV7-9 and TRBJ2-3, reads DTGVSQNPRHKITKRGQNVTFRCDPISEHNRLYWYRQTLGQGPEFLTYFQNEAQLEKSRLLSDRFSAERPKGSFSTLEIQRTEQGDSAMYLCASSPRGSTDTQYFGPGTRLTVL.

The gene calls are TRBV12-3 or TRBV12-4 and TRBJ2-1; no definite D call. V was shortened by 3 bases and J by 3 bases, with 6 bases between the two germline ends. This CDR3 is built from 13 residues. The CDR3 spells CASSFGGYNEQFF. The DNA of the CDR3 is TGTGCCAGCAGTTTCGGCGGCTACAATGAGCAGTTCTTC.

This sequence joins TRBV4-1 and TRBJ1-5, with 8 bases matching TRBD1. Germline CDR1 is MGHRA and CDR2 is YSYEKL. V lost 0 bases to trimming and J lost 7 bases; unmatched junction nucleotides: 5. The CDR3 contains 15 residues. The CDR3 region is CASSQEGQGGQPQHF. CDR3 coding DNA: TGCGCCAGCAGCCAAGAAGGACAGGGCGGGCAGCCCCAGCATTTT.

This rearrangement joins TRBV16 to TRBJ1-4, with 9 positions matching TRBD1. J gave up 7 bases and V 2 bases, and 2 bases lay outside the gene matches. Looked up from germline, CDR1 is KGHSY and CDR2 is FQNENV. There are 14 residues in the CDR3. CDR3 nucleotide sequence: TGTGCCAGCAGCCAAGGGGGACAGGGTGAAAAACTGTTTTTT. It codes for CASSQGGQGEKLFF.

The rearrangement uses TRBV9 and TRBJ2-7; D might be TRBD2 (6 bases). The CDR3 loop spans 15 amino acids. The germline CDR1 and CDR2 sequences are SGDLS and YYNGEE. Trimming pared 0 bases from V and 3 bases from J, leaving 13 bases between. CDR3 nucleotides: TGTGCCAGCAGCGTAGGAGGCGGGGAGAACTACGAGCAGTACTTC. Translating it yields CASSVGGGENYEQYF. Looking up the rest from reference TRBV9 and TRBJ2-7 gives the full variable domain: DSGVTQTPKHLITATGQRVTLRCSPRSGDLSVYWYQQSLDQGLQFLIQYYNGEERAKGNILERFSAQQFPDLHSELNLSSLELGDSALYFCASSVGGGENYEQYFGPGTRLTVT.

The chain links TRBV3-1 (or the pseudogene TRBV3-2) to TRBJ1-2; D is unclear. Germline values: CDR1 LGHDT, CDR2 YNNKEL (reference sequence). V dropped 1 base and J dropped 7 bases, with 13 bases sitting between them. The CDR3 extends over 14 amino acids. CDR3: CASSQGGTNRGYTF. The CDR3 nucleotides are TGTGCCAGCAGCCAAGGCGGCACCAATCGTGGCTACACCTTC.

The chain is built from TRBV5-8 and TRBJ2-1; 7 bases match TRBD2. After removal of 1 base from V and 2 bases from J, the junction contained 9 bases not matched to a gene. The length of the CDR3 is 17 residues. Germline V gene data show CDR1 as SGHTS and CDR2 as YDEGEE. The DNA of the CDR3 is TGTGCCAGCAGCTTGCCCCCGGGGAGGGTCACCTACAATGAGCAGTTCTTC. Translated, it gives CASSLPPGRVTYNEQFF.

The V gene is TRBV7-9, the J gene TRBJ2-5; 8 nucleotides match TRBD1. Germline CDR1 is SEHNR and CDR2 is FQNEAQ (reference sequence). This CDR3 comprises 14 residues. J was trimmed by 5 bases and V by 8 bases; bases with no gene match: 10. The CDR3 DNA reads as TGTGCCAGCCTCGACAGGGGAGCTGGGGAGACCCAGTACTTC. It encodes CASLDRGAGETQYF.

The V gene is TRBV5-1, the J gene TRBJ2-7, with TRBD2 matching over 11 bases. V was clipped by 3 bases and J by 1 base; unmatched bases: 12. This CDR3 region has 18 residues. Germline loops: CDR1 SGHRS, CDR2 YFSETQ. CDR3 nucleotide sequence: TGCGCCAGCAGCTCTCCCACTAGCGGGGGACCCCTATCCTACGAGCAGTACTTC. Translated: CASSSPTSGGPLSYEQYF.

The chain is built from TRBV5-1 and TRBJ1-1; a possible D gene is TRBD1 (6 bases). The V gene's germline CDR1 is SGHRS and CDR2 YFSETQ. Between the trimmed V and J ends, which lost 0 bases and 3 bases, there was a span of 12 bases. This CDR3 has 15 amino acids. This CDR3 is CASSLGLGQDTEAFF. The CDR3 DNA is TGCGCCAGCAGCTTGGGGTTGGGACAAGACACTGAAGCTTTCTTT.

CDR3 in DNA: TGTGCCAGCAGCCACGGAGGGAACACTGAAGCTTTCTTT. The encoded protein is CASSHGGNTEAFF. V gene TRBV3-1 (or the pseudogene TRBV3-2) combines with J gene TRBJ1-1; D gene uncertain. Between the trimmed V and J ends, which lost 3 bases and 1 base, there was a span of 6 bases. The CDR3 loop spans 13 amino acids. Germline V gene sequence: CDR1 LGHDT, CDR2 YNNKEL (reference sequence).

This sequence joins TRBV12-3 or TRBV12-4 and TRBJ2-7; D is ambiguous. This CDR3 has 11 amino acids. Trimming removed 4 bases at V and 3 bases at J, with 4 bases between. The CDR3 is CASSSGYEQYF. CDR3 bases: TGTGCCAGCAGTTCGGGCTACGAGCAGTACTTC.

The rearrangement joins TRBV5-1 to TRBJ2-3; 9 bases match TRBD2. The germline V gene has CDR1 SGHRS and CDR2 YFSETQ. CDR3 size: 17 residues. V shed 4 bases, J shed 2 bases, and the junction held 11 bases outside the gene matches. The CDR3 reads CASSVESGGPTTDTQYF. CDR3 coding DNA: TGCGCCAGCAGCGTGGAGAGCGGGGGGCCAACCACAGATACGCAGTATTTT.

The V call is TRBV25-1, the J call TRBJ1-2; no clear D. Germline CDR1 is MGHDK and CDR2 is SYGVNS. V was shortened by 3 bases and J by 4 bases, with 12 bases between the two germline ends. The CDR3 is 14 residues long. CDR3 bases: TGTGCCAGCAGTGACCTCACAGACATCTATGGCTACACCTTC. Its protein is CASSDLTDIYGYTF.

The CDR3 nucleotides are TGTGCCAGCAGGCCTGCCCGGGGAGGGAGTACCTTC. Protein sequence: CASRPARGGSTF. The chain combines TRBV28 with TRBJ1-2; D ambiguous. CDR1 and CDR2 (germline): MDHEN, SYDVKM. This CDR3 region has 12 residues. V was shortened by 6 bases and J by 14 bases, with 19 bases between the two germline ends.

This sequence joins TRBV7-3 and TRBJ2-2; D gene ambiguous. The CDR3 sequence is 13 residues long. V was pared by 8 bases and J by 5 bases, with 12 bases between. Looked up from germline, CDR1 is SGHTA and CDR2 is FQGTGA. CDR3 sequence: CASAVDRTGELFF. CDR3 nucleotide sequence: TGTGCCAGCGCGGTTGATAGGACCGGGGAGCTGTTTTTT.

This clone was seen at least ten times. The CDR3 nucleotides read TGTGCCAGCAGCGATGGACTAGCGGGCCCCTACAATGAGCAGTTCTTC. Translating gives CASSDGLAGPYNEQFF. The chain links TRBV6-4 to TRBJ2-1; 11 nucleotides agree with TRBD2. CDR3 length equals 16 residues. The trim removed 6 bases at V and 2 bases at J, leaving 6 bases unmatched. Germline V gene sequence: CDR1 MRHNA, CDR2 SNTAGT.

The chain carries TRBV4-1 and TRBJ2-1, with 7 positions matching TRBD2. The germline V gene encodes CDR1 MGHRA and CDR2 YSYEKL. The CDR3 has 14 residues. Trimming at V came to 5 bases and at J to 7 bases, leaving 8 bases not matched to a gene. CDR3 coding DNA: TGCGCCAGCAGCGGCGGGGGTCTCGGAAATGAGCAGTTCTTC. Translating gives CASSGGGLGNEQFF.

The chain recombines TRBV19 with TRBJ2-7; 7 positions agree with TRBD1. Trimming cost V 5 bases and J 3 bases; bases outside gene matches: 10. Germline assignment: CDR1 LNHDA and CDR2 SQIVND (reference sequence). This CDR3 comprises 15 residues. In nucleotides, the CDR3 is TGTGCCAGTAGTCGACAGGGATCAGCCTTCTACGAGCAGTACTTC. It yields the protein CASSRQGSAFYEQYF. The variable domain in full, with the rest retrieved from reference TRBV19 and TRBJ2-7, is DGGITQSPKYLFRKEGQNVTLSCEQNLNHDAMYWYRQDPGQGLRLIYYSQIVNDFQKGDIAEGYSVSREKKESFPLTVTSAQKNPTAFYLCASSRQGSAFYEQYFGPGTRLTVT.

The chain uses TRBV2 and TRBJ2-7, with 11 bases identical to TRBD2. This CDR3 is 14 amino acids long. Germline values: CDR1 SNHLY, CDR2 FYNNEI. V lost 6 bases, J lost 1 base, and 2 bases stayed unmatched. The CDR3 loop is CASRTSGISYEQYF. The CDR3 bases are TGTGCCAGCAGGACTAGCGGGATTTCCTACGAGCAGTACTTC.

The chain links TRBV11-2 to TRBJ1-1; D unclear. The V and J ends lost 3 bases and 8 bases respectively, with 16 bases between them. CDR1 is SGHAT and CDR2 is FQNNGV in the germline V gene. The CDR3 totals 14 residues. CDR3 sequence reads: CASSFPSGGREAFF. CDR3 bases: TGTGCCAGCAGCTTCCCCAGCGGAGGAAGGGAAGCTTTCTTT. Full variable domain (rest looked up from reference TRBV11-2 and TRBJ1-1): EAGVAQSPRYKIIEKRQSVAFWCNPISGHATLYWYQQILGQGPKLLIQFQNNGVVDDSQLPKDRFSAERLKGVDSTLKIQPAKLEDSAVYLCASSFPSGGREAFFGQGTRLTVV.

This clone was counted once. The chain joins TRBV3-1 (or the pseudogene TRBV3-2) to TRBJ2-6; 7 bases align to TRBD2. This CDR3 has 16 residues. Germline V gene sequence: CDR1 LGHDT, CDR2 YNNKEL (reference sequence). The V gene end was trimmed by 3 bases and the J gene end by 0 bases; junction bases not matched to a gene: 2. The CDR3 nucleotides are TGTGCCAGCAGCCAGGGGGGGAACTCTGGGGCCAACGTCCTGACTTTC. It codes for CASSQGGNSGANVLTF.

The genes are TRBV27 and TRBJ2-3, with D tentatively TRBD1 (6 bases). Germline CDR1 and CDR2: MNHEY and SMNVEV (reference sequence). Trimming took 5 bases from V and 0 from J, leaving 15 bases between them. This CDR3 has 16 residues. CDR3 loop: CASSLRGFTSTDTQYF. The DNA of the CDR3 is TGTGCCAGCAGTCTAAGGGGGTTTACTAGCACAGATACGCAGTATTTT.

This chain joins TRBV7-2 and TRBJ2-3; possible D gene TRBD2, 6 bases. The V gene's germline CDR1 is SGHTA and CDR2 FQGNSA. The CDR3 has 17 amino acids. V was clipped by 1 base and J by 2 bases, with 16 bases between them. As DNA, the CDR3 is TGTGCCAGCAGCTTAGGGCGGGTTAGCGGTTACACAGATACGCAGTATTTT. This gives the protein CASSLGRVSGYTDTQYF.

The CDR3, as DNA: TGCGCCAGCAGCCAAGATCCTACTAGCACAGATACGCAGTATTTT. Protein product: CASSQDPTSTDTQYF. The chain is built from TRBV4-1 and TRBJ2-3; D is uncertain. The CDR3 loop spans 15 amino acids. The ends were cut back, 0 bases at V and 0 bases at J, with 7 bases in the middle. CDR1 is MGHRA, CDR2 YSYEKL, per germline.

The chain joins TRBV19 to TRBJ1-4, with 7 positions matching TRBD1. Germline-derived CDR1 and CDR2 are LNHDA and SQIVND (reference sequence). The CDR3 sequence is 16 residues long. V trimming: 6 bases; J trimming: 0 bases; junction bases outside the gene matches: 7. CDR3 sequence: CASSPTGVATNEKLFF. CDR3 DNA: TGTGCCAGTAGCCCTACAGGGGTTGCAACTAATGAAAAACTGTTTTTT.

The chain employs TRBV2 and TRBJ2-7; 7 bases agree with TRBD2. Germline loops: CDR1 SNHLY, CDR2 FYNNEI. V lost 8 bases, J lost 4 bases, and 14 bases stayed unmatched. The CDR3 runs to 15 residues. CDR3 sequence: CASWGDGTIPYEQYF. CDR3 sequence (DNA): TGTGCCAGCTGGGGGGATGGGACTATCCCTTACGAGCAGTACTTC.

The chain has TRBV28 and TRBJ1-1, with TRBD1 matching over 7 bases. Trimming cost V 6 bases and J 6 bases; bases outside gene matches: 10. This CDR3 comprises 14 residues. Germline CDR1 reads MDHEN; CDR2 reads SYDVKM. This chain's CDR3 is CASSYTGERAEAFF. The CDR3 region has the DNA TGTGCCAGCAGCTATACAGGGGAGAGGGCTGAAGCTTTCTTT.

CDR3 amino acids: CVTAYSEETQYF. CDR3 sequence (DNA): TGTGTCACAGCCTACTCAGAAGAGACCCAGTACTTC. The V and J genes are TRBV2 and TRBJ2-5; no reliable D call. Germline loops: CDR1 SNHLY, CDR2 FYNNEI. The CDR3 is 12 amino acids.

The V gene is TRBV28, the J gene TRBJ2-7; 9 nucleotides agree with TRBD1. There are 14 residues in the CDR3. Germline-derived CDR1 and CDR2 are MDHEN and SYDVKM. Germline trimming cut 8 bases from V and 0 bases from J; bases unmatched to any gene: 5. The DNA of the CDR3 is TGTGCCAGCGGGACAGGGACCACCTCCTACGAGCAGTACTTC. Translated: CASGTGTTSYEQYF.

The V call is TRBV5-6, the J call TRBJ1-1; tentatively, D is TRBD1 (5 bases). CDR1 is SGHDT, CDR2 YYEEEE, per germline. Between the trimmed V and J ends, which lost 1 base and 1 base, there was a span of 8 bases. The CDR3 covers 14 residues. The CDR3 here is CASSLIRENTEAFF. Written as DNA, the CDR3 is TGTGCCAGCAGCTTGATCAGGGAGAACACTGAAGCTTTCTTT.